This T cell receptor (beta chain) was sequenced in a study of T cell responses to AZD1222 COVID-19 vaccine. Study findings and constraints: Mostly white British, mostly female donors; authors suggested clonal diversity may be underestimated. Spike-specific TCR breadth and depth both grew after two AZD1222 doses.

This CDR3 contains 13 residues. Trimming pared 6 bases from V and 2 bases from J, leaving 10 bases between. Germline V gene sequence: CDR1 LNHDA, CDR2 SQIVND (reference sequence). Concerning this clone: Its antigen remains unidentified.

Libraries were prepared by immunoSEQ multiplex PCR; TCRdb keeps only in-frame clonotypes and omits some of them. Here the sample spans around 97,000 clones, 75% to 90% being singletons. This sequence joins TRBV19 and TRBJ1-2; TRBD1 is a possible D gene (5 bases). The sample here was peripheral blood, taken on day 0 of AZD1222 vaccination. The clonotype comes from an adult in good health. The DNA for the CDR3 is TGTGCCAGTAGGACAGACGGGAACTATGGCTACACCTTC. It encodes CASRTDGNYGYTF.